One and the same sample provided the 23 T cell receptor beta chains below, sequenced in a study of identical twins. TCRdb analysed the 5' RACE reads with MiXCR anew, one entry per CDR3 protein. This sample has approximately 190,000 distinct CDR3 sequences, with 15% to 20% found just once. These same records also appear under a second study, on T cells expressing NK-cell markers.

Material for sequencing was CD8+ T cells sorted from blood. The receptors stem from a woman between 18 and 29 years old in good health.

This clonotype was counted between two and nine times. The chain carries TRBV6-1 and TRBJ2-6; TRBD2 matches 9 bases. The germline gives CDR1 MNHNS, CDR2 SASEGT. The CDR3 sequence is 17 residues long. Losses at the gene ends were 6 bases for V and 0 bases for J; bases not matched to a gene: 6. The CDR3 here is CASRSLAGVSGANVLTF. The CDR3 DNA is TGTGCCAGCAGGTCCTTAGCGGGGGTCTCTGGGGCCAACGTCCTGACTTTC.

This clonotype came up a few times. The rearrangement uses TRBV7-9 and TRBJ2-2, with D hard to call. This CDR3 is built from 14 residues. Deletions cut 1 base from V and 4 bases from J, with 7 bases between. In germline, CDR1 is SEHNR, CDR2 FQNEAQ (reference sequence). CDR3 nucleotides: TGTGCCAGCAGCTTAGGTAGCCTCACCGGGGAGCTGTTTTTT. Translation gives CASSLGSLTGELFF.

V gene TRBV4-3 combines with J gene TRBJ1-2, with a possible D match to TRBD1 (5 bases). The CDR3 totals 14 residues. CDR1 is LGHNA and CDR2 is YSLEER in the germline V gene. The germline V and J ends were trimmed by 1 base and 8 bases, with 14 bases remaining between them. As DNA, the CDR3 is TGCGCCAGCAGCCAAGGGGGCGCTGGTTACGGCTACACCTTC. It yields the protein CASSQGGAGYGYTF.

This clonotype was seen a few times. This chain joins TRBV11-3 and TRBJ2-1; 10 positions match TRBD2. V lost 3 bases, J lost 7 bases, and 6 bases stayed unmatched. CDR1 and CDR2 from the germline V gene are SGHNT and YENEEA. The CDR3 spans 15 residues. The CDR3 nucleotides are TGTGCCAGCAGCTTCGAGCGGGGGGGCAGGAATGAGCAGTTCTTC. It translates to CASSFERGGRNEQFF.

The chain links TRBV12-3 or TRBV12-4 to TRBJ1-1, with D unresolved. The CDR3 loop spans 13 amino acids. Trimming left V 4 bases short and J 4 bases short, with 10 bases between. The CDR3 coding sequence is TGTGCCAGCAGTTATTGGACGGCCACTGAAGCTTTCTTT. Protein product: CASSYWTATEAFF.

This sequence joins TRBV12-3 or TRBV12-4 and TRBJ2-5; D tentatively reads TRBD1 or TRBD2 (5 bases each). V shed 4 bases and J shed 0 bases, with 21 bases lying between them. This CDR3 comprises 18 residues. The CDR3 sequence is CASSSEFGTGIYQETQYF. CDR3 in DNA: TGTGCCAGCAGTTCTGAGTTCGGGACCGGCATATACCAAGAGACCCAGTACTTC.

V gene TRBV10-3 combines with J gene TRBJ2-7; D ambiguous. V was clipped by 10 bases and J by 5 bases, with 12 bases between them. The germline V gene encodes CDR1 ENHRY and CDR2 SYGVKD. The CDR3 extends over 11 amino acids. The CDR3: CATLGIHEQYF. CDR3 DNA: TGTGCCACCCTGGGCATCCACGAGCAGTACTTC.

J is TRBJ2-1 and V is TRBV2; TRBD2 matches 10 bases. Germline V gives CDR1 SNHLY, CDR2 FYNNEI. V was pared by 1 base and J by 6 bases, with 6 bases of the junction left unmatched. The CDR3 is 16 amino acids. CDR3 sequence reads: CASSEGASGSFNEQFF. The CDR3 DNA reads TGTGCCAGCAGTGAAGGAGCTAGCGGGAGCTTCAATGAGCAGTTCTTC.

The rearrangement uses TRBV6-5 and TRBJ2-2; D gene ambiguous. V lost 3 bases and J lost 4, with 9 bases in between. Germline lookup yields CDR1 MNHEY and CDR2 SVGAGI. There are 14 residues in the CDR3. The CDR3 nucleotides read TGTGCCAGCAGTTATGGTCTATTCACCGGGGAGCTGTTTTTT. This sequence encodes CASSYGLFTGELFF.

V is TRBV7-9 and J is TRBJ2-4; D perhaps matches TRBD2 (5 bases). V was clipped by 2 bases and J by 10 bases, with 12 bases between them. Germline loops: CDR1 SEHNR, CDR2 FQNEAQ (reference sequence). The CDR3 consists of 13 residues. CDR3 sequence (DNA): TGTGCCAGCAGCTTACAGGAGGATCGGATTCAGTACTTC. Encoded protein: CASSLQEDRIQYF.

This chain links TRBV6-1 with TRBJ2-1; 8 bases agree with TRBD2. CDR3 size: 14 residues. The germline V gene encodes CDR1 MNHNS and CDR2 SASEGT. Trimming took 8 bases from V and 4 from J; bases not matched to a gene: 7. Here the CDR3 reads CASQLAEVYNEQFF. Here the CDR3 DNA reads TGTGCCAGCCAACTAGCGGAGGTATACAATGAGCAGTTCTTC.

The V call is TRBV7-9, the J call TRBJ2-4, with D hard to call. The CDR3 totals 14 residues. The V end lost 4 bases, the J end lost 0 bases, and 7 bases lay between the germline ends. Germline V gives CDR1 SEHNR, CDR2 FQNEAQ (reference sequence). CDR3 protein: CASSSFLAKNIQYF. CDR3 bases: TGTGCCAGCAGCTCCTTCCTAGCCAAAAACATTCAGTACTTC.

This clonotype was seen only a few times. This chain joins TRBV27 and TRBJ2-7, with 8 bases aligning to TRBD1. V dropped 3 bases and J dropped 4; count of bases not matched to a gene: 11. CDR1 and CDR2 from the germline V gene are MNHEY and SMNVEV (reference sequence). The CDR3 is 16 residues long. The CDR3, as DNA: TGTGCCAGCAGTTTGATTTATGGGACAGGACCATACGAGCAGTACTTC. Protein: CASSLIYGTGPYEQYF.

This clonotype was counted only a few times. The V call is TRBV11-2, the J call TRBJ2-2, with TRBD2 matching 8 bases. With 5 bases clipped from V and 6 bases from J, the junction kept 11 bases outside the gene matches. Germline values: CDR1 SGHAT, CDR2 FQNNGV. The CDR3 runs to 16 residues. The CDR3 is CASSEGAGVLSGELFF. The DNA for the CDR3 is TGTGCCAGCAGCGAAGGAGCGGGAGTTCTCTCCGGGGAGCTGTTTTTT.

This clonotype occurred a few times. The chain has TRBV27 and TRBJ2-5; tentatively, D is TRBD1 or TRBD2 (6 bases each). V was cut by 5 bases and J by 5 bases, with 15 bases left in between. Germline V gene lookup returns CDR1 MNHEY and CDR2 SMNVEV (reference sequence). The CDR3 spans 14 residues. The CDR3 region has the DNA TGTGCCAGCAGTCCCTACGGGGGCCTTGAGACCCAGTACTTC. Its protein is CASSPYGGLETQYF.

CDR3 coding DNA: TGTGCCAGCAGCTTGAGGGGACCGTATTACGAGCAGTACTTC. Encoded protein: CASSLRGPYYEQYF. This chain connects TRBV13 to TRBJ2-7; the D call may be TRBD1 or TRBD2 (5 bases each). The CDR3 sequence is 14 residues long. In germline, CDR1 is PRHDT, CDR2 FYEKMQ (reference sequence). Trimming removed 3 bases at V and 4 bases at J, with 13 bases between.

The chain recombines TRBV5-1 with TRBJ2-3; maybe TRBD2 (6 bases). The germline V and J ends were trimmed by 7 bases and 0 bases, with 15 bases remaining between them. CDR1 and CDR2 from the germline V gene are SGHRS and YFSETQ. The CDR3 runs to 15 residues. The CDR3, as DNA: TGCGCCAGCCCCGGGACTGCACCCAGCACAGATACGCAGTATTTT. Protein product: CASPGTAPSTDTQYF.

This clonotype was seen more than once but under ten times. The genes are TRBV6-1 and TRBJ2-3, with 9 bases fitting TRBD2. With V trimmed by 6 bases and J by 2 bases, 6 bases remained unmatched. This CDR3 region has 15 residues. CDR1 is MNHNS, CDR2 SASEGT, per germline. CDR3 in DNA: TGTGCCAGCAGACCGGGACTAGCTTTCACAGATACGCAGTATTTT. It yields the protein CASRPGLAFTDTQYF.

The V and J genes are TRBV29-1 and TRBJ1-4, with D maybe TRBD1 (6 bases). The CDR3 loop spans 12 amino acids. Looked up from germline, CDR1 is SQVTM and CDR2 is ANQGSEA. V was trimmed by 6 bases and J by 6 bases, leaving 11 bases between them. The CDR3 region has the DNA TGCAGCGTCTCCTGGGGGCATGAAAAACTGTTTTTT. It is translated as CSVSWGHEKLFF.

The J gene is TRBJ2-7, the V gene TRBV10-2; 7 bases map to TRBD1. The length of the CDR3 is 13 residues. V lost 9 bases, J lost 2 bases, and 7 bases stayed unmatched. Per germline, CDR1 WSHSY and CDR2 SAAADI. The CDR3 nucleotides read TGCGCCAGTCTTCCGGGACAGACCTACGAGCAGTACTTC. This gives the protein CASLPGQTYEQYF.

This clonotype has only a few counts. The chain is built from TRBV12-3 or TRBV12-4 and TRBJ2-1; TRBD2 matches at 9 bases. The trim removed 6 bases at V and 7 bases at J, leaving 7 bases unmatched. The CDR3 runs to 14 residues. The chain's CDR3 is CASRISGSPNEQFF. The CDR3 bases are TGTGCCAGCAGGATTAGCGGGAGTCCGAATGAGCAGTTCTTC.

This rearrangement joins TRBV20-1 to TRBJ2-7, with a possible D match to TRBD1 (5 bases). Germline CDR1 DFQATT, CDR2 SNEGSKA (reference sequence). The CDR3 has 13 residues. Between the trimmed V and J ends, which lost 6 bases and 0 bases, there was a span of 12 bases. The CDR3 protein is CSALEQDSYEQYF. CDR3 DNA sequence: TGCAGTGCCCTTGAACAGGACTCCTACGAGCAGTACTTC.

The chain has TRBV6-1 and TRBJ2-7; D is unresolved. There are 14 residues in the CDR3. Germline-derived CDR1 and CDR2 are MNHNS and SASEGT. Deletions cut 2 bases from V and 0 bases from J, with 8 bases between. The CDR3 is CASSERVISYEQYF. As DNA, the CDR3 is TGTGCCAGCAGTGAACGGGTAATCTCCTACGAGCAGTACTTC.